A selection of T cell receptor beta chains follows, all from one sample in a study of resident and recirculating memory T cells in vitiligo. Here immunoSEQ multiplex PCR was the method, and the copy in TCRdb shows in-frame clones only, minus some. The table lists 40,000 to 50,000 clones, 80% to 95% of them singletons. Sequenced: blood. These receptors were obtained from a male donor with vitiligo. The CDR3 runs from the conserved cysteine through the conserved F or W. D genes are given only for firm matches. The size entry is marked missing in some rows and otherwise reads once, few, many or a size class.

d_gene,v_gene,j_gene,abundance,CDR3aa,CDR3nt
TRBD1,TRBV19,TRBJ2-7,NA,CASQRTGQGYEQYF,TGTGCCAGCCAGAGGACAGGGCAAGGCTACGAGCAGTACTTC
NA,TRBV6-5,TRBJ2-7,NA,CASSSYTGTYEQYF,TGTGCCAGCAGTTCTTACACGGGAACCTACGAGCAGTACTTC
TRBD1,TRBV27,TRBJ2-1,NA,CASTRQGNDNEQFF,TGTGCCAGCACACGACAGGGGAACGACAATGAGCAGTTCTTC
TRBD2,TRBV11-3,TRBJ2-1,NA,CASSFAGDYNEQFF,TGTGCCAGCAGCTTCGCGGGGGATTACAATGAGCAGTTCTTC
TRBD2,TRBV7-3,TRBJ2-2,NA,CASSSTPRSGESTGELFF,TGTGCCAGCAGCTCCACCCCGAGGAGCGGGGAGAGCACCGGGGAGCTGTTTTTT
TRBD1,TRBV19,TRBJ1-5,NA,CASSPSGTAIQAQHF,TGTGCCAGTAGTCCCTCCGGGACAGCCATTCAAGCCCAGCATTTT
NA,TRBV19,TRBJ1-5,once,CASSGNRDQPQHF,TGTGCCAGTAGTGGAAACAGAGATCAGCCCCAGCATTTT
NA,TRBV5-4,TRBJ1-3,once,CASSIFGDTIYF,TGTGCCAGCAGCATATTCGGGGACACCATATATTTT
TRBD1,TRBV5-4,TRBJ2-7,NA,CASSLPGQGTYEQYF,TGTGCCAGCAGCTTACCGGGACAGGGAACCTACGAGCAGTACTTC
NA,TRBV5-1,TRBJ2-7,once,CASGKQGVSYEQYF,TGCGCCAGCGGGAAACAGGGCGTTTCCTACGAGCAGTACTTC
TRBD2,TRBV5-1,TRBJ2-3,NA,CASSLTLAGSTGDTQYF,TGCGCCAGCAGCTTGACTCTAGCGGGGTCAACCGGGGATACGCAGTATTTT
NA,TRBV27,TRBJ1-5,once,CASSPRGGRNQPQHF,TGTGCCAGCAGTCCCCGCGGGGGGCGGAATCAGCCCCAGCATTTT
TRBD2,TRBV19,TRBJ2-7,NA,CASSIGLAGDYEQYF,TGTGCCAGTAGTATAGGACTAGCGGGCGACTACGAGCAGTACTTC
NA,TRBV9,TRBJ1-5,once,CASSVASGQPQHF,TGTGCCAGCAGCGTAGCATCGGGACAGCCCCAGCATTTT
NA,TRBV6-5,TRBJ1-1,NA,CASSWGLGETEAFF,TGTGCCAGCAGTTGGGGCCTAGGGGAAACTGAAGCTTTCTTT
TRBD1,TRBV6-5,TRBJ1-1,NA,CASSLTGGTEAFF,TGTGCCAGCAGTTTAACAGGGGGCACTGAAGCTTTCTTT
TRBD1,TRBV19,TRBJ2-1,once,CASAGQGFNNEQFF,TGTGCCAGTGCGGGACAGGGGTTCAACAATGAGCAGTTCTTC
TRBD2,TRBV5-6,TRBJ2-5,NA,CASSTGGQETQYF,TGTGCCAGCAGCACGGGGGGGCAAGAGACCCAGTACTTC
NA,TRBV29-1,TRBJ1-2,once,CSVSSSYGYTF,TGCAGCGTTAGTTCCAGCTATGGCTACACCTTC
TRBD2,TRBV5-1,TRBJ2-7,NA,CASSLEASGGLFTYEQYF,TGCGCCAGCAGCTTGGAGGCTAGCGGGGGCCTATTTACCTACGAGCAGTACTTC
TRBD2,TRBV5-5,TRBJ2-7,NA,CASSSSPTSGGSLFSYEQYF,TGTGCCAGCAGCTCTTCACCGACTAGCGGGGGCTCCTTATTCTCCTACGAGCAGTACTTC
NA,TRBV14,TRBJ2-5,NA,CASSPPEVGTQYF,TGTGCCAGCAGCCCTCCCGAGGTGGGGACCCAGTACTTC
TRBD1,TRBV5-4,TRBJ1-1,NA,CASSIGQGNTEAFF,TGTGCCAGCAGCATCGGACAGGGCAACACTGAAGCTTTCTTT
TRBD1,TRBV4-2,TRBJ1-2,NA,CASSQVGQGPRGYTF,TGTGCCAGCAGCCAAGTGGGACAGGGGCCTCGTGGCTACACCTTC
TRBD2,TRBV19,TRBJ2-1,NA,CASSIVSGGHNEQFF,TGTGCCAGTAGTATAGTTAGCGGGGGGCACAATGAGCAGTTCTTC
NA,TRBV7-9,TRBJ2-7,NA,CASADRSYEQYF,TGTGCCAGCGCAGACAGGAGCTACGAGCAGTACTTC
NA,TRBV11-1,TRBJ1-3,NA,CASSPRDFGNTIYF,TGTGCCAGCAGCCCGAGGGACTTTGGAAACACCATATATTTT
NA,TRBV5-5,TRBJ2-5,NA,CASSLGGSRETQYF,TGTGCCAGCAGCTTGGGAGGGTCACGGGAGACCCAGTACTTC
NA,TRBV7-9,TRBJ1-3,NA,CASSLNSGNTIYF,TGTGCCAGCAGCTTAAATTCAGGAAACACCATATATTTT
TRBD2,TRBV5-1,TRBJ2-2,NA,CASSSMGTSGPNTGELFF,TGCGCCAGCAGCTCGATGGGGACTAGCGGACCTAACACCGGGGAGCTGTTTTTT